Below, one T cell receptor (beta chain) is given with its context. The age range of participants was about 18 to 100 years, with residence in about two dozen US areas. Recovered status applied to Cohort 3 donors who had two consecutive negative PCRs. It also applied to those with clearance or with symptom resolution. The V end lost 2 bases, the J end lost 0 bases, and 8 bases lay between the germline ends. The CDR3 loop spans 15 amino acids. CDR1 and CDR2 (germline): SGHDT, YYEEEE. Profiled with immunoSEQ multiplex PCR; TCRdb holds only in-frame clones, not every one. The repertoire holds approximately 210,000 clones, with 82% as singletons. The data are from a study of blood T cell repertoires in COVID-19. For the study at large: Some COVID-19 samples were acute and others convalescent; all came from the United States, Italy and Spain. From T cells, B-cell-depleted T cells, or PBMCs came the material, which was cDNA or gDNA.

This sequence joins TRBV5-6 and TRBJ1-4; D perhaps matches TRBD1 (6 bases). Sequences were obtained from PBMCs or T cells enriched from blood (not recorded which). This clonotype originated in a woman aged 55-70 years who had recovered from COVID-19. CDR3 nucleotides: TGTGCCAGCAGCTTCTACAGGGCAACTAATGAAAAACTGTTTTTT. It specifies CASSFYRATNEKLFF.